What follows are 17 T cell receptor beta chains derived from one specimen sequenced in a study of OX40 agonist ivuxolimab in advanced cancers. The method was immunoSEQ multiplex PCR; TCRdb's version includes in-frame clones alone and lacks a portion of them. The repertoire consists of some 45,000 clones, with more than 75% occurring once and the leading ten covering more than 13%. The sample was CD4+ or CD8+ T cells sorted from blood, taken in a trial of the OX40 agonist ivuxolimab. These receptors were obtained from an adult with an advanced solid tumor such as melanoma, head and neck, liver or kidney cancer.

This chain links TRBV9 with TRBJ1-6; D ambiguous. V dropped 0 bases and J dropped 10 bases, with 11 bases sitting between them. Germline V gives CDR1 SGDLS, CDR2 YYNGEE. This CDR3 spans 14 amino acids. CDR3 residues: CASSVAGLGSPLHF. CDR3 sequence (DNA): TGTGCCAGCAGCGTAGCCGGCTTAGGGTCACCCCTCCACTTT.

The chain is built from TRBV7-6 and TRBJ1-5, with 9 bases aligning to TRBD1. Trimming at V came to 3 bases and at J to 3 bases, leaving 3 bases not matched to a gene. Per germline, CDR1 SGHVS and CDR2 FNYEAQ. The CDR3 length is 15 residues. CDR3 protein: CASSFGTGINQPQHF. CDR3 nucleotide sequence: TGTGCCAGCAGCTTTGGGACAGGGATCAATCAGCCCCAGCATTTT.

This chain uses TRBV4-3 with TRBJ2-6; weak D call: TRBD2 (5 bases). This CDR3 is 16 amino acids long. The germline gives CDR1 LGHNA, CDR2 YSLEER. V shed 1 base and J shed 2 bases, with 9 bases lying between them. The CDR3 DNA follows: TGCGCCAGCAGCCAAGTGTCCGGGGCTGGGGCCAACGTCCTGACTTTC. It specifies CASSQVSGAGANVLTF.

This chain connects TRBV6-5 to TRBJ2-2; TRBD2 matches 8 bases. Germline V CDR1 and CDR2: MNHEY, SVGAGI. V gave up 0 bases and J gave up 5 bases; unmatched junction bases: 5. The CDR3 contains 16 residues. The CDR3 here is CASSYSPGGLTGELFF. The CDR3 coding sequence is TGTGCCAGCAGTTACTCTCCGGGAGGGCTTACCGGGGAGCTGTTTTTT.

The chain carries TRBV28 and TRBJ1-5, with TRBD1 matching 11 bases. Trimming at V came to 2 bases and at J to 7 bases, leaving 10 bases not matched to a gene. This CDR3 spans 17 amino acids. Germline V gives CDR1 MDHEN, CDR2 SYDVKM. In DNA, the CDR3 is TGTGCCAGCAGTTTACCCGCAGGGACAGGGGGAAGGCAGCCCCAGCATTTT. It codes for CASSLPAGTGGRQPQHF.

This sequence joins TRBV19 and TRBJ1-2; TRBD1 is a possible D gene (5 bases). CDR1 and CDR2 from the germline V gene are LNHDA and SQIVND (reference sequence). This CDR3 is 15 amino acids long. Trimming cost V 5 bases and J 2 bases, with 15 bases left between them. The CDR3 sequence is CASSLQGLSNYGYTF. The CDR3 DNA is TGTGCCAGTAGTTTGCAGGGACTATCCAACTATGGCTACACCTTC.

As concerns this clone: Other DNA sequences in this specimen translate into the identical CDR3. The chain has TRBV19 and TRBJ1-1, with a weak D call TRBD1 (5 bases). Trimming left V 3 bases short and J 5 bases short, with 10 bases between. The germline gives CDR1 LNHDA, CDR2 SQIVND (reference sequence). The CDR3 extends over 13 amino acids. CDR3 sequence: CASSIVGGTEAFF. CDR3 coding DNA: TGTGCCAGTAGTATCGTCGGGGGGACTGAAGCTTTCTTT. The variable domain in full, completed from reference TRBV19 and TRBJ1-1, reads DGGITQSPKYLFRKEGQNVTLSCEQNLNHDAMYWYRQDPGQGLRLIYYSQIVNDFQKGDIAEGYSVSREKKESFPLTVTSAQKNPTAFYLCASSIVGGTEAFFGQGTRLTVV.

The rearrangement links TRBV2 to TRBJ1-5; D possibly corresponds to TRBD1 (6 bases). Trimming shortened V by 7 bases and J by 2 bases, and 18 bases separated the two germline ends. This CDR3 region has 16 residues. Germline V gene lookup returns CDR1 SNHLY and CDR2 FYNNEI. The CDR3 sequence is CASMGGQNFRNQPQHF. The CDR3 bases are TGTGCCAGCATGGGAGGACAGAACTTTCGCAATCAGCCCCAGCATTTT. The whole variable domain, filled in from reference TRBV2 and TRBJ1-5, reads EPEVTQTPSHQVTQMGQEVILRCVPISNHLYFYWYRQILGQKVEFLVSFYNNEISEKSEIFDDQFSVERPDGSNFTLKIRSTKLEDSAMYFCASMGGQNFRNQPQHFGDGTRLSIL.

The gene calls are TRBV2 and TRBJ2-3; 9 bases line up with TRBD1. After removal of 4 bases from V and 5 bases from J, the junction contained 7 bases not matched to a gene. This CDR3 is 15 amino acids long. CDR1 SNHLY and CDR2 FYNNEI come from the germline V gene. CDR3 sequence (DNA): TGTGCCAGCAGTGGACCGGGACAGGGATTAGATACGCAGTATTTT. Translating it yields CASSGPGQGLDTQYF.

The chain has TRBV7-6 and TRBJ2-1; TRBD1 agrees at 8 bases. With 6 bases clipped from V and 1 base from J, the junction kept 8 bases outside the gene matches. Germline V CDR1 and CDR2: SGHVS, FNYEAQ. The CDR3 consists of 16 residues. This CDR3 is CASRRSDRESYNEQFF. The CDR3 DNA follows: TGTGCCAGCAGGCGCTCGGACAGGGAGTCCTACAATGAGCAGTTCTTC.

This chain links TRBV27 with TRBJ2-3; TRBD2 is a possible D gene (5 bases). Germline-derived CDR1 and CDR2 are MNHEY and SMNVEV (reference sequence). There are 13 residues in the CDR3. Trimming pared 3 bases from V and 2 bases from J, leaving 6 bases between. CDR3 residues: CASSLGATDTQYF. In DNA form, the CDR3 reads TGTGCCAGCAGTTTGGGAGCCACAGATACGCAGTATTTT.

V is TRBV7-9 and J is TRBJ1-1; D not certain. Trimming shortened V by 1 base and J by 4 bases, and 10 bases separated the two germline ends. This CDR3 region has 14 residues. Germline lookup yields CDR1 SEHNR and CDR2 FQNEAQ (reference sequence). The DNA of the CDR3 is TGTGCCAGCAGCTTAGTGTCGGCAGGCACTGAAGCTTTCTTT. It codes for CASSLVSAGTEAFF.

The chain has TRBV7-7 and TRBJ2-5, with a tentative D call TRBD1 (6 bases). The CDR3 is made up of 13 amino acids. The V gene's germline CDR1 is SSHAT and CDR2 FNYEAQ (reference sequence). Trimming stripped 1 base from V and 5 bases from J, with 8 bases between. CDR3 region: CASSLDREETQYF. CDR3 DNA: TGTGCCAGCAGCTTAGACAGGGAGGAGACCCAGTACTTC.

CDR3 bases: TGTGCCAGCAGCTTGGGAGGAACCAATCAGCCCCAGCATTTT. It yields the protein CASSLGGTNQPQHF. V and J are TRBV5-4 and TRBJ1-5; D unclear. Germline CDR1 reads SGHNT; CDR2 reads YYREEE (reference sequence). The CDR3 has 14 residues. The germline V and J ends were trimmed by 0 bases and 3 bases, with 7 bases remaining between them.

The genes are TRBV6-1 and TRBJ2-2; D remains ambiguous. Germline V lookup: CDR1 MNHNS, CDR2 SASEGT. The CDR3 sequence is 13 residues long. V was cut by 1 base and J by 4 bases, with 4 bases left in between. The CDR3 protein is CASSEGGTGELFF. CDR3 nucleotides: TGTGCCAGCAGTGAAGGAGGCACCGGGGAGCTGTTTTTT.

This clone was picked up a small number of times. CDR3 protein: CASSLDRPEQYF. The CDR3 region has the DNA TGTGCCAGCAGCCTAGACAGGCCCGAGCAGTACTTC. The chain combines TRBV7-9 with TRBJ2-7; tentatively, D is TRBD1 (6 bases). V gave up 5 bases and J gave up 6 bases, with 11 bases separating them. This CDR3 has 12 amino acids. CDR1 and CDR2 (germline): SEHNR, FQNEAQ (reference sequence).

This rearrangement joins TRBV29-1 to TRBJ1-3, with D perhaps matching TRBD1 (5 bases). The germline gives CDR1 SQVTM, CDR2 ANQGSEA. The V end lost 6 bases, the J end lost 4 bases, and 10 bases lay between the germline ends. This CDR3 has 12 residues. This chain's CDR3 is CSVRDVGNTIYF. In DNA, the CDR3 is TGCAGCGTAAGGGACGTCGGAAACACCATATATTTT. Together with reference TRBV29-1 and TRBJ1-3, the CDR3 gives the full variable domain: SAVISQKPSRDICQRGTSLTIQCQVDSQVTMMFWYRQQPGQSLTLIATANQGSEATYESGFVIDKFPISRPNLTFSTLTVSNMSPEDSSIYLCSVRDVGNTIYFGEGSWLTVV.